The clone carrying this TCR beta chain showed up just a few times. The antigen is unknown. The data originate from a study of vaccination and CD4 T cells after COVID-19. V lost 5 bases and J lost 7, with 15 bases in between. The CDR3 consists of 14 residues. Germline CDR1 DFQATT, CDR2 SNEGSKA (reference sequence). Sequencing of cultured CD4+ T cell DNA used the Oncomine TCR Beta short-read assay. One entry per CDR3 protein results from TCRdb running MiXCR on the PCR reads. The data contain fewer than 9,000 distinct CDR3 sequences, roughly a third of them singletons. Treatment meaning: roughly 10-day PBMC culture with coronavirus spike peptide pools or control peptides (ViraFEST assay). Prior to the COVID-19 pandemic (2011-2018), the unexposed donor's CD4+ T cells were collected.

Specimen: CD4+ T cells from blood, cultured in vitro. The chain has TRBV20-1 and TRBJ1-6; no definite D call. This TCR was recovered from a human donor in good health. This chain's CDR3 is CSASLRHTNSPLHF. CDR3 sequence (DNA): TGCAGTGCTTCACTGAGACATACAAATTCACCCCTCCACTTT.